Listed below are T cell receptor beta chains from one sample, sequenced in a study of T cells expressing NK-cell markers. TCRdb re-called the 5' RACE reads; every CDR3 protein appears as one record, without DNA. In total, the table holds 150,000 to 180,000 distinct CDR3 sequences. The source material was blood T cells: a sorted CD56 or NKG2C T cell subset, CD4+ or CD8+ T cells, or bulk PBMC T cells (not recorded which). The receptors here all came from a woman aged 50 to 65 in good health. CDR3s include the opening cysteine and the closing phenylalanine or tryptophan.

j_call v_call cdr3_aa
TRBJ2-2 TRBV7-9 CASPFGAGAWGTGELFF
TRBJ2-3 TRBV7-9 CASSFLADTDTQYF
TRBJ2-3 TRBV4-1 CASSQVPSGSRTDTQYF
TRBJ2-2 TRBV4-1 CASSHPSGELFF
TRBJ2-7 TRBV6-2/TRBV6-3 CASSYSSFGPDSPLYEQYF
TRBJ2-1 TRBV11-2 CASSLQTDYNEQFF
TRBJ2-5 TRBV7-3 CASSSEGHEETQYF
TRBJ1-4 TRBV5-6 CASSLGIRDGNNEKLFF
TRBJ2-7 TRBV11-2 CASSNGPLEQYF
TRBJ2-3 TRBV25-1 CASSEGRYPSTDTQYF
TRBJ2-7 TRBV2 CASISFSYEQYF